What follows are 15 T cell receptor beta chains derived from one specimen sequenced in a study of blood T cell repertoires in COVID-19. Repertoires were generated with immunoSEQ multiplex PCR, while TCRdb's copy carries only in-frame clones and drops some. This sample has under 200,000 clones, with approximately 91% found just once. The sample comprised peripheral blood. The source of these receptors is a young man with COVID-19, enrolled during active disease.

The chain carries TRBV5-1 and TRBJ2-2, with D perhaps TRBD1 (7 bases). Trimming left V 4 bases short and J 0 bases short, with 16 bases between. From germline, CDR1 is SGHRS and CDR2 YFSETQ. This CDR3 is built from 17 residues. CDR3 in amino acids: CASSLGGGTANTGELFF. Written as DNA, the CDR3 is TGCGCCAGCAGCCTGGGTGGAGGGACAGCGAACACCGGGGAGCTGTTTTTT.

The chain employs TRBV28 and TRBJ2-3, with a weak D call TRBD2 (6 bases). The length of the CDR3 is 15 residues. The V end lost 5 bases, the J end lost 6 bases, and 18 bases lay between the germline ends. Germline V lookup: CDR1 MDHEN, CDR2 SYDVKM. The CDR3 nucleotides read TGTGCCAGCAGTCCAAAAGCGGGCCGGGGGGATACGCAGTATTTT. Encoded protein: CASSPKAGRGDTQYF.

In regard to this clone: One junction end does not reproduce the germline sequence, and a read error may be involved. The V gene is TRBV7-3, the J gene TRBJ2-7; D not certain. The germline CDR1 and CDR2 sequences are SGHTA and FQGTGA. This CDR3 contains 9 residues. DNA for the CDR3: TGTGCCAGTGTCGGTATTTTGGACTTC. This translates into CASVGILDF. The full variable domain, rest sourced from reference TRBV7-3 and TRBJ2-7, is GAGVSQTPSNKVTEKGKYVELRCDPISGHTALYWYRQSLGQGPEFLIYFQGTGAADDSGLPNDRFFAVRPEGSVSTLKIQRTERGDSAVYLCASVGILDFGPGTRLTVT.

This clone was observed a few times. V usage is TRBV19 and J usage is TRBJ1-5; a weak D match, TRBD1 (6 bases). Per germline, CDR1 LNHDA and CDR2 SQIVND (reference sequence). V lost 7 bases and J lost 2, with 9 bases in between. The CDR3 length is 13 residues. CDR3 protein: CASTAGGNQPQHF. In nucleotides, the CDR3 is TGTGCCAGTACGGCAGGGGGCAATCAGCCCCAGCATTTT.

The V gene is TRBV4-1, the J gene TRBJ1-4, with D hard to call. Germline V gene lookup returns CDR1 MGHRA and CDR2 YSYEKL. Trimming took 0 bases from V and 17 from J, leaving 19 bases between them. CDR3 length: 14 residues. The CDR3 loop is CASSQDPSAWKRFF. CDR3 coding DNA: TGCGCCAGCAGCCAAGATCCCAGCGCCTGGAAGCGTTTTTTT.

The chain joins TRBV30 to TRBJ1-1, with 7 bases lining up with TRBD1. V lost 2 bases to trimming and J lost 5 bases; unmatched junction nucleotides: 2. Per the germline V gene, CDR1 is GTSNPN and CDR2 is SVGIG (reference sequence). The CDR3 extends over 12 amino acids. The CDR3 coding sequence is TGTGCCTGGAGTAGGGGGCGGACTGAAGCTTTCTTT. Its protein product is CAWSRGRTEAFF.

The chain couples TRBV5-4 to TRBJ2-3; TRBD2 aligns across 11 bases. V dropped 1 base and J dropped 6; count of bases not matched to a gene: 7. This CDR3 is 16 amino acids long. Germline-derived CDR1 and CDR2 are SGHNT and YYREEE (reference sequence). The CDR3, as DNA: TGTGCCAGCAGCTTGCGACTAGCGGGATCGGTTGATACGCAGTATTTT. It specifies CASSLRLAGSVDTQYF.

The chain uses TRBV12-3 or TRBV12-4 and TRBJ2-1; D is uncertain. This CDR3 is 11 amino acids long. V lost 2 bases and J lost 9, with 5 bases in between. The CDR3 bases are TGTGCCAGCAGTTTATTCATTGAGCAGTTCTTC. It encodes CASSLFIEQFF.

The chain has TRBV19 and TRBJ2-3, with 7 bases aligning to TRBD2. Germline V CDR1 and CDR2: LNHDA, SQIVND (reference sequence). Trimming cost V 1 base and J 0 bases; bases outside gene matches: 1. The CDR3 length is 15 residues. DNA of the CDR3: TGTGCCAGTAGTATAGTCGGGGGGAGCACAGATACGCAGTATTTT. Its protein is CASSIVGGSTDTQYF.

The genes are TRBV28 and TRBJ2-3; 9 bases align to TRBD2. V lost 5 bases, J lost 0 bases, and 9 bases stayed unmatched. The V gene's germline CDR1 is MDHEN and CDR2 SYDVKM. The CDR3 sequence is 17 residues long. CDR3 in amino acids: CASSPQSSGASTDTQYF. CDR3 DNA: TGTGCCAGCAGTCCCCAGTCTAGCGGGGCTAGCACAGATACGCAGTATTTT.

V and J are TRBV19 and TRBJ2-1; D unresolved. The CDR3 runs 13 residues. Germline V CDR1 and CDR2: LNHDA, SQIVND (reference sequence). V was clipped by 6 bases and J by 0 bases, with 6 bases between them. The CDR3 region is CASSPSSYNEQFF. The CDR3 DNA reads as TGTGCCAGTAGCCCGAGCTCCTACAATGAGCAGTTCTTC.

The V gene is TRBV5-1, the J gene TRBJ2-1; 13 bases line up with TRBD2. Germline V gene data show CDR1 as SGHRS and CDR2 as YFSETQ. The ends lost 4 bases at V and 6 bases at J; junction bases unmatched: 4. The CDR3 extends over 15 amino acids. In DNA, the CDR3 is TGCGCCAGCAGCCTCGGACTAGCGGGGGCCAATGAGCAGTTCTTC. Protein sequence: CASSLGLAGANEQFF.

This clone appeared once. At one boundary the junction diverges from the germline segment, which might be a read error. The chain carries TRBV28 and TRBJ1-4, with 8 bases fitting TRBD1. This CDR3 comprises 14 residues. Germline V gene data show CDR1 as MDHEN and CDR2 as SYDVKM. This CDR3 is CASSPTGVYEKLFF. The CDR3 bases are TGTGCCAGCAGCCCGACAGGGGTCTATGAGAAACTGTTTTTT.

The V gene is TRBV7-9, the J gene TRBJ1-4; tentative D call: TRBD1 (6 bases). Trimming pared 5 bases from V and 7 bases from J, leaving 23 bases between. Germline V gene lookup returns CDR1 SEHNR and CDR2 FQNEAQ (reference sequence). This CDR3 comprises 17 residues. CDR3: CASSHRVGTAGPEKLFF. CDR3 coding DNA: TGTGCCAGCAGCCACAGGGTAGGAACGGCCGGACCTGAAAAACTGTTTTTT.

The rearrangement joins TRBV27 to TRBJ2-2, with 10 nucleotides matching TRBD1. CDR1 is MNHEY, CDR2 SMNVEV, per germline (reference sequence). The CDR3 totals 16 residues. V shed 1 base and J 7 bases; nucleotides not matched to a gene: 6. The CDR3 DNA follows: TGTGCCAGCAGTTTATTCCGGGACAGGGGAGTCGGGGAGCTGTTTTTT. This translates into CASSLFRDRGVGELFF.